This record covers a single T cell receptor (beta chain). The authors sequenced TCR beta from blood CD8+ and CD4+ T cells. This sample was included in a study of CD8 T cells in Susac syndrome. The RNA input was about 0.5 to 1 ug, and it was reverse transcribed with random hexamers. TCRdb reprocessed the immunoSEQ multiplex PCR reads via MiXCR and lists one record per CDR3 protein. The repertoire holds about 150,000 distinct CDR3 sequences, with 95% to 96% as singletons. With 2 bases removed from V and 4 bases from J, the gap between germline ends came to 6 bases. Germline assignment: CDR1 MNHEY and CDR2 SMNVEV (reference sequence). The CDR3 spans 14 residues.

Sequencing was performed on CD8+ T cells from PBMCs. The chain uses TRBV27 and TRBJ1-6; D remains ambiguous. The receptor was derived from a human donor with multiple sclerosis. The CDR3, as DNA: TGTGCCAGCAGTTTAGGACTTTATAATTCACCCCTCCACTTT. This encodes CASSLGLYNSPLHF.